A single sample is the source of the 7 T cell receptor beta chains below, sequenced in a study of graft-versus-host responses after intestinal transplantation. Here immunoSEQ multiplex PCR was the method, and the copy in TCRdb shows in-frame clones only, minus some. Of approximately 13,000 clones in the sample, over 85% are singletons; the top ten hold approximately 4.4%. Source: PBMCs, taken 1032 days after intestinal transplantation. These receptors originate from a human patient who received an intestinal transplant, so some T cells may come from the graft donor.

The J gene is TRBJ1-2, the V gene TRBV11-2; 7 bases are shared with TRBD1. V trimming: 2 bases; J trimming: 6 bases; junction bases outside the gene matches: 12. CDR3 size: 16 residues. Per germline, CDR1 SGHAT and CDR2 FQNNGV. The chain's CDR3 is CASSLSGLGGLDGYTF. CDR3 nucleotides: TGTGCCAGCAGCTTATCGGGTTTAGGGGGCCTAGATGGCTACACCTTC.

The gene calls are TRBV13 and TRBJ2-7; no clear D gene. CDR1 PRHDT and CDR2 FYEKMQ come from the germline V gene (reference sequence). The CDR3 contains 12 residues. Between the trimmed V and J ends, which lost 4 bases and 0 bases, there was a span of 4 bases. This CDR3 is CASSSNSYEQYF. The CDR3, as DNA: TGTGCCAGCAGCTCGAACTCCTACGAGCAGTACTTC.

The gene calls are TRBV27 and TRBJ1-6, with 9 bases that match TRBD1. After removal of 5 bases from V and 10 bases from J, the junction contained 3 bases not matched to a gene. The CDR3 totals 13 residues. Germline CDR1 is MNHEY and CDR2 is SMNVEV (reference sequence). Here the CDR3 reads CASSRQGDSPLHF. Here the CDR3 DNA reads TGTGCCAGCAGTCGACAGGGGGACTCACCCCTCCACTTT.

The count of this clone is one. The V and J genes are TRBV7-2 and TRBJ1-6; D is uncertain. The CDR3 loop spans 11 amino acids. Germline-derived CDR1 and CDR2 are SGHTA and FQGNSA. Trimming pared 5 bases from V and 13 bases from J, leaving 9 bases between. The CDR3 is CASSLARPLHF. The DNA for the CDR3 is TGTGCCAGCAGCCTGGCCCGGCCCCTCCACTTT. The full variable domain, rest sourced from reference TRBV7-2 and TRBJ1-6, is GAGVSQSPSNKVTEKGKDVELRCDPISGHTALYWYRQSLGQGLEFLIYFQGNSAPDKSGLPSDRFSAERTGGSVSTLTIQRTQQEDSAVYLCASSLARPLHFGNGTRLTVT.

CDR3 DNA: TGTGCCAGCAGCTTATCCCAGACAGCCTCCTATGGCTACACCTTC. Translated, it gives CASSLSQTASYGYTF. The rearrangement links TRBV7-9 to TRBJ1-2; tentative D call: TRBD1 (5 bases). V was trimmed by 2 bases and J by 4 bases, leaving 14 bases between them. The germline CDR1 and CDR2 sequences are SEHNR and FQNEAQ (reference sequence). The CDR3 is made up of 15 amino acids.

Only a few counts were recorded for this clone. The CDR3: CASSSPGSYEQYF. Written as DNA, the CDR3 is TGTGCCAGCAGCTCCCCCGGGTCCTACGAGCAGTACTTC. The rearrangement joins TRBV5-6 to TRBJ2-7; D is unclear. The ends were cut back, 3 bases at V and 1 base at J, with 8 bases in the middle. Germline assignment: CDR1 SGHDT and CDR2 YYEEEE. The CDR3 sequence is 13 residues long.

CDR3 residues: CASSALGQGRRQTDTQYF. Written as DNA, the CDR3 is TGTGCCAGCAGCGCCCTGGGACAGGGTCGTCGTCAGACAGATACGCAGTATTTT. V is TRBV5-4 and J is TRBJ2-3; 9 nucleotides line up with TRBD1. The ends lost 4 bases at V and 3 bases at J; junction bases unmatched: 15. The CDR3 consists of 18 residues. Looked up from germline, CDR1 is SGHNT and CDR2 is YYREEE (reference sequence).